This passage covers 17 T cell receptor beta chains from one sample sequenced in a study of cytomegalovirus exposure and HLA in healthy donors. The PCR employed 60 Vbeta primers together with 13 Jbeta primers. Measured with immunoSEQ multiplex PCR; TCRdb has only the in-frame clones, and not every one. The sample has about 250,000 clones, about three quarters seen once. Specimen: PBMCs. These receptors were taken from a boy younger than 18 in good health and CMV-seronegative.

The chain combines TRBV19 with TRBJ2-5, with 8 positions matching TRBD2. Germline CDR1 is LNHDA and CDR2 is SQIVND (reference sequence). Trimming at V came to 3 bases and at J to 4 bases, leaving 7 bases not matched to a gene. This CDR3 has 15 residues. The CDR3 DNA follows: TGTGCCAGTAGTATGATCAGCGGGAGTGGAGAGACCCAGTACTTC. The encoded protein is CASSMISGSGETQYF.

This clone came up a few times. This CDR3 reads CSVVLGSEAFF. The CDR3 coding sequence is TGCAGCGTTGTTCTTGGCTCTGAAGCTTTCTTT. The V and J genes are TRBV29-1 and TRBJ1-1, with D hard to call. The CDR3 contains 11 residues. With 4 bases removed from V and 6 bases from J, the gap between germline ends came to 9 bases. Per germline, CDR1 SQVTM and CDR2 ANQGSEA.

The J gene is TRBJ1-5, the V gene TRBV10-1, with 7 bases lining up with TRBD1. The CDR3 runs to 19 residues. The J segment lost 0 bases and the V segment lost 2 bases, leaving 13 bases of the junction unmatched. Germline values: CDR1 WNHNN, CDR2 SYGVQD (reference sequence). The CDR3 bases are TGCGCCAGCAGTGAGATGGACAGGCGCAGATGGTATAGCAATCAGCCCCAGCATTTT. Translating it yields CASSEMDRRRWYSNQPQHF.

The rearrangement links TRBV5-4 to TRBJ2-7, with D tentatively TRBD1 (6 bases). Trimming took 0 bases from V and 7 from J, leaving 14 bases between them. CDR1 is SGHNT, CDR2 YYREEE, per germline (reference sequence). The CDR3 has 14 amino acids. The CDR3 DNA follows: TGTGCCAGCAGCTTGGATCAGGGGTTGGGTGAGCAGTACTTC. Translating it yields CASSLDQGLGEQYF.

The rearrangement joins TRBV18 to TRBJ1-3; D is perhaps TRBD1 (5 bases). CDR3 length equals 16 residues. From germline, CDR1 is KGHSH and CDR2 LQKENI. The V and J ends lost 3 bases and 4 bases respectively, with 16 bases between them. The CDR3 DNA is TGTGCCAGCTCACCCCAAAGACAGACGCTCGGAAACACCATATATTTT. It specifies CASSPQRQTLGNTIYF.

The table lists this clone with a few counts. The DNA of the CDR3 is TGCAGTGCTTTTGACAGGGCTACGCAGTATTTT. Translated, it gives CSAFDRATQYF. The J gene is TRBJ2-3, the V gene TRBV20-1; 7 positions match TRBD1. CDR3 length: 11 amino acids. Germline lookup yields CDR1 DFQATT and CDR2 SNEGSKA (reference sequence). Trimming at V came to 5 bases and at J to 8 bases, leaving 4 bases not matched to a gene.

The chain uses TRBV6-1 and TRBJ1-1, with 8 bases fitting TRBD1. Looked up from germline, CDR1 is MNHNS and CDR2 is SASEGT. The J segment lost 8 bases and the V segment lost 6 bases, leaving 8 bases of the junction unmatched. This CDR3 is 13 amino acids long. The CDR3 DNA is TGTGCCAGCAGCCAGGGACAGGAACCGGAAGCTTTCTTT. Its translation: CASSQGQEPEAFF.

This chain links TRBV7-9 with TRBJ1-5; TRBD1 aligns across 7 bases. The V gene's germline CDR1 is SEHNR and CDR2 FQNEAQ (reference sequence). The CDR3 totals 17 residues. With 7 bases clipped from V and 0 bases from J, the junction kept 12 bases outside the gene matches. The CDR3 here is CASTPDGDSFSNQPQHF. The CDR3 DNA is TGTGCCAGCACTCCCGACGGGGACAGTTTTAGCAATCAGCCCCAGCATTTT. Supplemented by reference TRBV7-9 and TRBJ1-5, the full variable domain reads DTGVSQNPRHKITKRGQNVTFRCDPISEHNRLYWYRQTLGQGPEFLTYFQNEAQLEKSRLLSDRFSAERPKGSFSTLEIQRTEQGDSAMYLCASTPDGDSFSNQPQHFGDGTRLSIL.

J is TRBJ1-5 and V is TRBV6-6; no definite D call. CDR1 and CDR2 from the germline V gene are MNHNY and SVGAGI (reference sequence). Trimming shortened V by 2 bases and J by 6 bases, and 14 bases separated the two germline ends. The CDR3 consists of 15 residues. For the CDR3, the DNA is TGTGCCAGCAGTTACCTTCAGAGTCCGGGTCAGCCCCAGCATTTT. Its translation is CASSYLQSPGQPQHF.

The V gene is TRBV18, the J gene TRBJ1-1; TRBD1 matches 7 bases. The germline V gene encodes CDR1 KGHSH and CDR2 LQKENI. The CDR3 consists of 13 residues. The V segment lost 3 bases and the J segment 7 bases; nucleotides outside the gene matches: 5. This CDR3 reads CASSPGQHSEAFF. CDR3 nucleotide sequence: TGTGCCAGCTCACCGGGACAGCACAGTGAAGCTTTCTTT.

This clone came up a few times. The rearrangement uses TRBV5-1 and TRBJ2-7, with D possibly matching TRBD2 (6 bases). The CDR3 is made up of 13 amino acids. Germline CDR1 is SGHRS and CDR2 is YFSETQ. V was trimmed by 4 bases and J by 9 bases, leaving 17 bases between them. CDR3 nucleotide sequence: TGCGCCAGCAGCACCGGGACTGAATGCCCGCAGTACTTC. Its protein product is CASSTGTECPQYF.

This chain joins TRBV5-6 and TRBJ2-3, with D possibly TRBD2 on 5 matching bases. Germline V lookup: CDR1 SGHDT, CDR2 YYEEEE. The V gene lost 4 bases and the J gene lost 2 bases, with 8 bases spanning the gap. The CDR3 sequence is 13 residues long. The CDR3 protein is CASSKDSTDTQYF. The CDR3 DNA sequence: TGTGCCAGCAGCAAGGACTCCACAGATACGCAGTATTTT.

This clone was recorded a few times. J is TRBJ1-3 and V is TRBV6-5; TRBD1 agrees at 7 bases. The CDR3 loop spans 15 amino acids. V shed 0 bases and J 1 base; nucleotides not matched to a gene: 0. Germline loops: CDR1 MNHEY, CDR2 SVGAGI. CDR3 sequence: CASSYSRGSGNTIYF. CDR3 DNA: TGTGCCAGCAGTTACTCCAGGGGGTCTGGAAACACCATATATTTT.

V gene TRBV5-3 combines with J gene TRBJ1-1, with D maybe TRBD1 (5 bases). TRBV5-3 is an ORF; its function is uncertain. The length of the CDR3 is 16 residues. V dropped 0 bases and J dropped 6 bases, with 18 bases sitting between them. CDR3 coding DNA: TGTGCCAGAAGCTTGGGTCTGAGTCGGGGGGTAGCTGAAGCTTTCTTT. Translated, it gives CARSLGLSRGVAEAFF.

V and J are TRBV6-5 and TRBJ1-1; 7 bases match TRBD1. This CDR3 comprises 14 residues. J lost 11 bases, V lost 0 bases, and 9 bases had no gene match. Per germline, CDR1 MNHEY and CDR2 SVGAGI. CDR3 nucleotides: TGTGCCAGCAGTTACTCGACTCAGGGGGTGAGTGCTTTCTTT. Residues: CASSYSTQGVSAFF.

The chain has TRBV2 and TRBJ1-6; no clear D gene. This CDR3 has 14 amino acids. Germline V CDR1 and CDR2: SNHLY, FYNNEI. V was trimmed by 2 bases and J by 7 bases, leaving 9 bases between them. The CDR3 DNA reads TGTGCCAGCAGTGAACAACCGGAGAATTCACCCCTCCACTTT. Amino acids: CASSEQPENSPLHF.

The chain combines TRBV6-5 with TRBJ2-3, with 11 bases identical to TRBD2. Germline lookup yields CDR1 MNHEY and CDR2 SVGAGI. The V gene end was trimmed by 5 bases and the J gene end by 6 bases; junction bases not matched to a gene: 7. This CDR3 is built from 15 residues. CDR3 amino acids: CASSRVAGGRDTQYF. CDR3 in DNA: TGTGCCAGCAGTAGAGTAGCGGGGGGGCGGGATACGCAGTATTTT.